The sequence of this TCR beta chain was determined in a study of shared T cell receptors in the human thymus. Sequencing was performed with immunoSEQ multiplex PCR; in TCRdb, only in-frame clones are kept and a portion is missing. This sample has some 700,000 clones, with 70% to 90% found just once. V lost 4 bases and J 0 bases, leaving 9 bases between the germline ends. The length of the CDR3 is 14 residues. The germline V gene encodes CDR1 SGDLS and CDR2 YYNGEE. This sample was shared with a second study, whose subject was human thymus T cells. That work states: Resections that were taken during corrective heart surgery supplied the thymus tissue. Thymic and blood repertoires appeared to show biased V and J gene usage. Related work found strong thymic repertoire overlap between unrelated individuals.

Input material: thymocytes. The chain carries TRBV9 and TRBJ2-3; weak D call: TRBD1 (6 bases). This sequence was found in a girl under three years old with a congenital heart defect. The CDR3 coding sequence is TGTGCCAGCAGCTTAACAGGGAGCACAGATACGCAGTATTTT. The encoded protein is CASSLTGSTDTQYF.